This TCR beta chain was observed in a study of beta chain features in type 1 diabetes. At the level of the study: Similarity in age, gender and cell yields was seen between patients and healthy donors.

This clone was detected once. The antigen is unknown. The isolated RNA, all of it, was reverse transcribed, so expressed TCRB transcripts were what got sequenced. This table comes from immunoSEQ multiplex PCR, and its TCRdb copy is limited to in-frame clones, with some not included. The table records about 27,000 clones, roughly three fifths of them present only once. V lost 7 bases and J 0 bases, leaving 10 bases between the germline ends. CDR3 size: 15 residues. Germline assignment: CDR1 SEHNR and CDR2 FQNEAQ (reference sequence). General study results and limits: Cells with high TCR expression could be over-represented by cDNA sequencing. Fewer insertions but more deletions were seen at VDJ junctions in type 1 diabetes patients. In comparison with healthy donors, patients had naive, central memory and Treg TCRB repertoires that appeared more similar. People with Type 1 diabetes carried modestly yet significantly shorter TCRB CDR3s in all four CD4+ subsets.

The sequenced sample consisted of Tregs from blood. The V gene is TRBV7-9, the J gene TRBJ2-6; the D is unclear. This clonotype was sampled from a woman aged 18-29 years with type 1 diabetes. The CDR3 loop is CASTPLSSGANVLTF. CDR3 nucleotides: TGTGCCAGCACGCCACTAAGCTCTGGGGCCAACGTCCTGACTTTC.